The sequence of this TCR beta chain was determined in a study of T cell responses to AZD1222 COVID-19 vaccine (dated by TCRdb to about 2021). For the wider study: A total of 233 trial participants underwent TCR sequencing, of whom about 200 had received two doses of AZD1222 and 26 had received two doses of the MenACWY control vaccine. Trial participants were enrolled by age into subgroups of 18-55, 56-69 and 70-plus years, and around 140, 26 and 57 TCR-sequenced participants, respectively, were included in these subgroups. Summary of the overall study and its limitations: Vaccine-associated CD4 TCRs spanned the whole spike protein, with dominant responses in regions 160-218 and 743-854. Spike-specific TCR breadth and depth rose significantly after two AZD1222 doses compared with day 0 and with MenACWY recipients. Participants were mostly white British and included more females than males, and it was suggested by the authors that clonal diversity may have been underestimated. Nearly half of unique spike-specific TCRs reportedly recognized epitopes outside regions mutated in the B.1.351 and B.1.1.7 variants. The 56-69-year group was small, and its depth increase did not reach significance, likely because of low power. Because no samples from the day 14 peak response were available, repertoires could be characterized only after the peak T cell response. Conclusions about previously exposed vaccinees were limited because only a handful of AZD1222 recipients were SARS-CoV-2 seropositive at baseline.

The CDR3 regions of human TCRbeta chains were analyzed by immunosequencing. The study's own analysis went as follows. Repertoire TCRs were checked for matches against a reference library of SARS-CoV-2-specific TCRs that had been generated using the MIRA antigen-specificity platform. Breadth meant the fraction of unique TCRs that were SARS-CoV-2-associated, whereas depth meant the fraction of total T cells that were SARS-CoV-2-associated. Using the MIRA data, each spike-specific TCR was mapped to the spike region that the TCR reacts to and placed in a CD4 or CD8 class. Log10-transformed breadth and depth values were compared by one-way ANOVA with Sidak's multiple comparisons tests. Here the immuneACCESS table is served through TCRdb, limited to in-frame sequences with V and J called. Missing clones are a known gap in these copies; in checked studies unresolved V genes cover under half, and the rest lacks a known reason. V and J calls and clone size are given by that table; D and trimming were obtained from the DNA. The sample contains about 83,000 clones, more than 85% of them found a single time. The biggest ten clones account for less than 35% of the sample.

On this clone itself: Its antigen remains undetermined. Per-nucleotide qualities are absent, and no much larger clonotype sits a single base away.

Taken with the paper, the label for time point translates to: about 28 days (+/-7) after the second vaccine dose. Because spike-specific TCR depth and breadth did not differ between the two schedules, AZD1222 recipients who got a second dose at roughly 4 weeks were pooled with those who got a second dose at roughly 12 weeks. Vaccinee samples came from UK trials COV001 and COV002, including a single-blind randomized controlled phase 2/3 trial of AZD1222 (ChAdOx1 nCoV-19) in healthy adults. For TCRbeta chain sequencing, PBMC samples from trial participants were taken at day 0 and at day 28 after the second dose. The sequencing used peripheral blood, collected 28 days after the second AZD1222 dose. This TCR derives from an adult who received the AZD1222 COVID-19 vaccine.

The CDR3 is CSVELTGASSYNEQFF. The sequence in DNA is TGCAGCGTTGAACTGACAGGGGCAAGCTCCTACAATGAGCAGTTCTTC. The sequence is built from TRBV29-1 and TRBJ2-1; 8 central bases correspond to TRBD1. V and J are trimmed by 2 bases and 0 bases, and the gene matches miss 6 bases of the junction. The germline V gene supplies CDR1 SQVTM and CDR2 ANQGSEA. The CDR3, from cysteine to phenylalanine, totals 16 residues. Here the CDR3 DNA is all that survives: 48 bases in frame from base 1.